The rows below give T cell receptor beta chains drawn from one sample of a study of blood T cell repertoires in COVID-19. TCRdb keeps only in-frame clones here, not all; method: immunoSEQ multiplex PCR. This table has 40,000 or so clones, nearly 90% appearing once. Specimen: peripheral blood. These receptors all stem from a man in his fifties or sixties with active or convalescent COVID-19. The CDR3 runs from the conserved cysteine through the conserved F or W. A D gene is named only where the DNA matches it firmly. Where a row states a size, it is once, few, many or the class of an expanded clone; other rows omit it.

clone size,D gene,J gene,V gene,CDR3 DNA,CDR3 protein
NA,TRBD1,TRBJ2-7,TRBV7-9,TGTGCCAGCAGCTCGGTGACAGGGGGGATTTTCTACGAGCAGTACTTC,CASSSVTGGIFYEQYF
NA,NA,TRBJ1-2,TRBV27,TGTGCCAGCAGTTTATCAGGACAGAACTATGGCTACACCTTC,CASSLSGQNYGYTF
NA,TRBD1,TRBJ2-6,TRBV11-3,TGTGCCAGCAGCTCTGGACAGGGGTCCGGGGCCAACGTCCTGACTTTC,CASSSGQGSGANVLTF
NA,TRBD2,TRBJ2-5,TRBV28,TGTGCCAGCAGTTTTCCCCTAGCGGCCCAGGAGACCCAGTACTTC,CASSFPLAAQETQYF
large,TRBD2,TRBJ2-7,TRBV3-1/TRBV3-2,TGTGCCAGCAGCTTAGTCGGTTCTAGCGGGAGACACGAGCAGTACTTC,CASSLVGSSGRHEQYF
NA,NA,TRBJ2-7,TRBV11-1,TGTGCCAGCAGCCTCGGAGGTGAGGTACCCTACGAGCAGTACTTC,CASSLGGEVPYEQYF
NA,NA,TRBJ1-3,TRBV5-1,TGCGCCAGCAGCCGGGGGGGCGAAGGAAACACCATATATTTT,CASSRGGEGNTIYF
NA,NA,TRBJ1-5,TRBV15,TGTGCCACCAGCAGAGTCCAGGGGAGTCGCCTGGGTCAGCCCCAGCATTTT,CATSRVQGSRLGQPQHF
NA,TRBD1,TRBJ1-3,TRBV29-1,TGCAGCGTTCGACAGGGGGCTGGAGGAAACACCATATATTTT,CSVRQGAGGNTIYF
NA,NA,TRBJ2-7,TRBV6-5,TGTGCCAGCAGTTCGAGAAGGGGGAGGGCCTACGAGCAGTACTTC,CASSSRRGRAYEQYF
NA,NA,TRBJ1-4,TRBV7-2,TGTGCCACTGCCTCCCGGGACAAAGGGTTTGGGGATGAAAAACTGTTTTTT,CATASRDKGFGDEKLFF
NA,NA,TRBJ2-7,TRBV6-5,TGTGCCAGCAGTTACGGACAGCACTACGAGCAGTACTTC,CASSYGQHYEQYF
NA,TRBD2,TRBJ2-1,TRBV5-5,TGTGCCAGCACCGCGGGACTAGCGGGGGCTTACTACAATGAGCAGTTCTTC,CASTAGLAGAYYNEQFF
NA,NA,TRBJ1-1,TRBV9,TGTGCCAGCAGCGTAGTCGGGGAAAACACTGAAGCTTTCTTT,CASSVVGENTEAFF
NA,TRBD1,TRBJ1-2,TRBV24-1,TGTGCCACCAGTCCTACAGGGGTTGGCTATGGCTACACCTTC,CATSPTGVGYGYTF
few,NA,TRBJ2-2,TRBV4-1,TGCGCCAGCAGCCAAGACAGTTGGCCCACCACCGGGGAGCTGTTTTTT,CASSQDSWPTTGELFF
NA,TRBD2,TRBJ2-2,TRBV18,TGTGCCAGCTCACCCCCGTCCGGGTCGGGGACTAGCGAATTTCCCACGAACACCGGGGAGCTGTTTTTT,CASSPPSGSGTSEFPTNTGELFF
NA,NA,TRBJ1-4,TRBV12-1,TGTGCCAGCAGCTTTGCTACCGAGCCTCTTGAAAAACTGTTTTTT,CASSFATEPLEKLFF
NA,NA,TRBJ2-7,TRBV5-8,TGTGCCAGCAGGAAGACAGGTGAAGCCTACGAGCAGTACTTC,CASRKTGEAYEQYF
NA,TRBD2,TRBJ2-5,TRBV30,TGTGCCTGGAGTGTACGTCGAAGGCGGGAGGGCCAAGAGACCCAGTACTTC,CAWSVRRRREGQETQYF
NA,NA,TRBJ2-2,TRBV4-2,TGTGCCAGCAGCCAAGTGAGGGAGTCGTACACCGGGGAGCTGTTTTTT,CASSQVRESYTGELFF
NA,NA,TRBJ2-6,TRBV5-5,TGTGCCAGCAGCCCCCGGACAGCCTCTGGGGCCAACGTCCTGACTTTC,CASSPRTASGANVLTF
NA,NA,TRBJ2-3,TRBV9,TGTGCCAGCAGCGATCGACAGATTAGCACAGATACGCAGTATTTT,CASSDRQISTDTQYF
NA,TRBD1,TRBJ2-7,TRBV5-1,TGCGCCAGCAGCCGGACAGGGGGCGACTCAGTTCAGTACTTC,CASSRTGGDSVQYF
NA,NA,TRBJ2-3,TRBV7-9,TGTGCCAGCAGCGAGGGACAAATGGGAGATACGCAGTATTTT,CASSEGQMGDTQYF
NA,NA,TRBJ2-2,TRBV2,TGTGCCAGCAGACCCTCGGGTGCGTGGACCGGGGAGCTGTTTTTT,CASRPSGAWTGELFF
NA,TRBD2,TRBJ2-2,TRBV2,TGTGCCAGCAGTTTAAGGACTAGCGGGAGAACCGGGGAGCTGTTTTTT,CASSLRTSGRTGELFF
NA,NA,TRBJ1-2,TRBV7-9,TGTGCCAGCAGCTTAGAGCCAGGGGCCTATGGCTACACCTTC,CASSLEPGAYGYTF
few,NA,TRBJ2-1,TRBV7-2,TGTGCCAGCAGCTTAGCGAGTAATTATTACAATGAGCAGTTCTTC,CASSLASNYYNEQFF
NA,TRBD1,TRBJ1-5,TRBV19,TGTGCCAGTATACCCGGGGGACAGGGGGCTCATCAGCCCCAGCATTTT,CASIPGGQGAHQPQHF
medium-sized,TRBD2,TRBJ2-7,TRBV2,TGTGCCAGCAGTGAAGAGGGGGGGGGCTCGACTAGCGGCCCCTACGAGCAGTACTTC,CASSEEGGGSTSGPYEQYF
once,NA,TRBJ1-2,TRBV29-1,TGCAGCGTTGCTCCTCAGGTTGGAAGCTATGGCTACACCTTC,CSVAPQVGSYGYTF
NA,NA,TRBJ2-1,TRBV5-4,TGTGCCAGCAGCCTCTCATCGGGGTTCTACAATGAGCAGTTCTTC,CASSLSSGFYNEQFF
NA,NA,TRBJ1-1,TRBV18,TGTGCCAGCTCGCTCCAGGGGTGGAGCACTGAAGCTTTCTTT,CASSLQGWSTEAFF
NA,NA,TRBJ2-2,TRBV19,TGTGCCAGTAGTATGCGTGCCGGGGAGCTGTTTTTT,CASSMRAGELFF
NA,TRBD2,TRBJ2-5,TRBV6-4,TGTGCCAGCAGGAGAAGCGGGAGCAACCAAGAGACCCAGTACTTC,CASRRSGSNQETQYF
NA,NA,TRBJ1-4,TRBV12-3/TRBV12-4,TGTGCCAGCAGTACAGTTTATGGTGAAAAACTGTTTTTT,CASSTVYGEKLFF
NA,NA,TRBJ2-5,TRBV29-1,TGCAGCGTTGCTAGGACTCAACTCCAAGAGACCCAGTACTTC,CSVARTQLQETQYF
NA,TRBD2,TRBJ2-3,TRBV18,TGTGCCAGCTCACGCCTCCCGGGAGGCGAGGCAGATACGCAGTATTTT,CASSRLPGGEADTQYF
NA,NA,TRBJ2-1,TRBV7-2,TGTGCCAGCAGCTTAACGTTCGGGACTGACTGGGTTGAGCAGTTCTTC,CASSLTFGTDWVEQFF
NA,NA,TRBJ2-1,TRBV9,TGTGCCAGCAGCGTAAGTGCGGGGAGAAAGTTCTTC,CASSVSAGRKFF